This note documents a single T cell receptor (beta chain) sequence. The antigen remains undetermined. Vbeta (60) and Jbeta (13) primers were used in the PCR. Libraries were prepared by immunoSEQ multiplex PCR; TCRdb keeps only in-frame clonotypes and omits some of them. The sample includes more than 90,000 clones, roughly 74% of them seen just once. V dropped 6 bases and J dropped 3; count of bases not matched to a gene: 2. This CDR3 spans 13 amino acids. CDR1 and CDR2 from the germline V gene are MNHEY and SMNVEV (reference sequence). The data derive from a study of cytomegalovirus exposure and HLA in healthy donors. General observations from the study: In vitro assays verified that three CMV-associated chains recognized CMV antigens specifically. Fewer than 200 TCR beta chains were listed as cytomegalovirus-associated.

The sample consisted of PBMCs. The clonotype originates from a woman aged 40 to 50 in good health and CMV-seronegative. The chain has TRBV27 and TRBJ2-7, with 10 bases matching TRBD2. CDR3 residues: CASSGTSDYEQYF. CDR3 sequence (DNA): TGTGCCAGCAGCGGGACTAGCGACTACGAGCAGTACTTC.